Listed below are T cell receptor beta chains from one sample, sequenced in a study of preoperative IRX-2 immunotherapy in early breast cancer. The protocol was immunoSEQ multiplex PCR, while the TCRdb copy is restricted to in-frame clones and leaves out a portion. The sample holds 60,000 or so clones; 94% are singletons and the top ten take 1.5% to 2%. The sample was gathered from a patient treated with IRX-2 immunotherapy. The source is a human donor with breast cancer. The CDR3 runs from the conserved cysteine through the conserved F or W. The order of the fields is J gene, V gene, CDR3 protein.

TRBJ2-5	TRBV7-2	CASSADMGPPGETQYF
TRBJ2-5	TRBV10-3	CAISDLRGQETQYF
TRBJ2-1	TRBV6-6	CASRALVPEQFF
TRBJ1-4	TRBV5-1	CASSGGTGNEKLFF
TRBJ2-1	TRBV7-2	CASSLTSGKYEQFF
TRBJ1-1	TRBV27	CASSLSNHNTEAFF
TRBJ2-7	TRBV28	CASSFGHFYEQYF
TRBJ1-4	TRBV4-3	CASSQDTGAGEKLFF
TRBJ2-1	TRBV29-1	CSVERGARQFF
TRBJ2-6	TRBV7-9	CASSLVVGLPGANVLTF
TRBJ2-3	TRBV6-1	CASSEDRGSDTQYF
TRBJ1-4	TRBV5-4	CASSLDRADGEKLFF
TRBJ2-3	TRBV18	CASSRTGGLAGGPDTQYF
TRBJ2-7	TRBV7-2	CASSPAYEQYF